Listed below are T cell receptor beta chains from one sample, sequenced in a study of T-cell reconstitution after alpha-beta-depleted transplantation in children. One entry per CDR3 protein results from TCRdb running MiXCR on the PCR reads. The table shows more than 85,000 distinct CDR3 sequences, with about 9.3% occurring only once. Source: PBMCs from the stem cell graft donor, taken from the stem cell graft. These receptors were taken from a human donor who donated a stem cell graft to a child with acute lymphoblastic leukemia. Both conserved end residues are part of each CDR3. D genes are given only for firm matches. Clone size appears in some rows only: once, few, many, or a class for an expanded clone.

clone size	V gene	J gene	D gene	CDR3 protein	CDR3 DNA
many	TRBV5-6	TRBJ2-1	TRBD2	CASSVLAGVSNEQFF	TGTGCCAGCAGCGTTCTAGCGGGAGTAAGCAATGAGCAGTTCTTC
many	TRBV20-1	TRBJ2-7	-	CSARRQPSYEQYF	TGCAGTGCTAGGAGACAGCCCTCCTACGAGCAGTACTTC
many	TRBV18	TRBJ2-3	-	CASSPVRGTDTQYF	TGTGCCAGCTCACCGGTCAGGGGAACAGATACGCAGTATTTT
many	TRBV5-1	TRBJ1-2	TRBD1	CASSWDSGDYGYTF	TGCGCCAGCAGCTGGGACAGCGGAGACTATGGCTACACCTTC
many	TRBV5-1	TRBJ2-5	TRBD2	CASSLDGTSSETQYF	TGCGCCAGCAGCTTGGACGGGACTAGTAGTGAGACCCAGTACTTC
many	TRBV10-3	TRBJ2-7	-	CANGDGYEQYF	TGTGCCAACGGGGACGGGTACGAGCAGTACTTC
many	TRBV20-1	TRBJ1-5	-	CSARETQAAGRQPQHF	TGCAGTGCTAGAGAGACACAGGCGGCCGGAAGGCAGCCCCAGCATTTT
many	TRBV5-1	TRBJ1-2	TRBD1	CASSFQTGGRTFYGYTF	TGCGCCAGCAGCTTTCAGACAGGGGGCCGGACATTTTATGGCTACACCTTC
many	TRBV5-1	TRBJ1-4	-	CASSLNTAGNEKLFF	TGCGCCAGCAGCCTAAACACAGCCGGTAATGAAAAACTGTTTTTT
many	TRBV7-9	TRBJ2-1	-	CASSPRDGAEQFF	TGTGCCAGCAGCCCCAGAGACGGGGCTGAGCAGTTCTTC
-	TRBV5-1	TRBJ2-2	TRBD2	CASSRQLAEITGELFF	TGCGCCAGCAGCCGCCAACTAGCGGAGATCACCGGGGAGCTGTTTTTT
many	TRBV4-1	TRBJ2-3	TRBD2	CASSQDEKGLAGVSDTQYF	TGCGCCAGCAGCCAAGATGAGAAGGGGCTAGCGGGGGTCTCAGATACGCAGTATTTT
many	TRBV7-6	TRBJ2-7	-	CASSSQVGRHSSYEQYF	TGTGCCAGCAGCTCCCAAGTCGGTAGGCATTCCTCCTACGAGCAGTACTTC
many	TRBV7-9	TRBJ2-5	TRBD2	CASCPLGTSSETQYF	TGTGCCAGCTGTCCCCTCGGGACTAGCTCAGAGACCCAGTACTTC
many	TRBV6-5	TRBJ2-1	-	CASSYSKLTEQFF	TGTGCCAGCAGTTACTCGAAACTAACTGAGCAGTTCTTC
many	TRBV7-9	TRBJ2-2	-	CASSPRQEHTGELFF	TGTGCCAGCAGCCCCCGACAGGAGCACACCGGGGAGCTGTTTTTT
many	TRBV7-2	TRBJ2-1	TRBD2	CASSLSSGDNEQFF	TGTGCCAGCAGCTTGTCTAGCGGAGACAATGAGCAGTTCTTC
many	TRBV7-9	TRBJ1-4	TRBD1	CASSSPGQGERYEKLFF	TGTGCCAGCAGCTCTCCGGGACAGGGGGAAAGATATGAAAAACTGTTTTTT
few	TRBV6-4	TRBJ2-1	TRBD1	CASSPGGQARGEQFF	TGTGCCAGCAGTCCTGGGGGACAGGCAAGGGGGGAGCAGTTCTTC
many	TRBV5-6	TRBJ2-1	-	CASSDRRSYNEQFF	TGTGCCAGCAGCGACAGGCGTTCTTACAATGAGCAGTTCTTC
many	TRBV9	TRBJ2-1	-	CASSVGGFLANEQFF	TGTGCCAGCAGCGTAGGTGGGTTCCTAGCAAATGAGCAGTTCTTC
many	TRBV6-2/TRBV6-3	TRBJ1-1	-	CASSRDGGNTEAFF	TGTGCCAGCAGTCGGGATGGGGGGAACACTGAAGCTTTCTTT
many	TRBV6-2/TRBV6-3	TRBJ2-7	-	CATSGGGSSYEQYF	TGTGCCACGTCAGGAGGGGGGAGCTCCTACGAGCAGTACTTC
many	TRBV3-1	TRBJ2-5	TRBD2	CASSRAGGFLVETQYF	TGTGCCAGCAGCCGAGCGGGGGGGTTTCTCGTCGAGACCCAGTACTTC
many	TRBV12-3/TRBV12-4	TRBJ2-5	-	CASSLALASETQYF	TGTGCCAGCAGTTTAGCGCTCGCGTCGGAGACCCAGTACTTC
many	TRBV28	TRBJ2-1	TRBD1	CASSLSPDRINEQFF	TGTGCCAGCAGTTTATCCCCGGACAGGATCAATGAGCAGTTCTTC
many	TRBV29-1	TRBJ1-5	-	CSVTLGSGDQPQHF	TGCAGCGTTACTCTGGGTTCGGGGGATCAGCCCCAGCATTTT
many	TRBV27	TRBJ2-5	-	CASSTQAGALSRDVQETQYF	TGTGCCAGCAGTACCCAAGCCGGGGCACTGTCCCGGGACGTGCAAGAGACCCAGTACTTC
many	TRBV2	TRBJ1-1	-	CASSFGRVPNTEAFF	TGTGCCAGCAGTTTTGGCAGGGTACCAAACACTGAAGCTTTCTTT
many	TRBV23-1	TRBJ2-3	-	CASSQSGPPLNTQYF	TGCGCCAGCAGTCAATCTGGCCCACCCTTAAATACGCAGTATTTT
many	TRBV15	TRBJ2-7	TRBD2	CATSRARGAYEQYF	TGTGCCACCAGCAGAGCCCGGGGGGCCTACGAGCAGTACTTC
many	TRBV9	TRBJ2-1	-	CASSPERASEQFF	TGTGCCAGCAGCCCCGAGAGGGCGAGTGAGCAGTTCTTC
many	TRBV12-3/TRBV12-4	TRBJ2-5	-	CASTYPGIQETQYF	TGTGCCAGCACCTACCCGGGAATTCAAGAGACCCAGTACTTC
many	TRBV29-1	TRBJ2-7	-	CSVGSYEQYF	TGCAGCGTTGGCAGCTACGAGCAGTACTTC
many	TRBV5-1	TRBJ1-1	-	CASSIDSFNTEAFF	TGCGCCAGCAGCATAGACAGCTTTAACACTGAAGCTTTCTTT
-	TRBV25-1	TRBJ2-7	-	CASSESGTPVSYEQYF	TGTGCCAGCAGTGAATCTGGGACACCCGTCTCCTACGAGCAGTACTTC
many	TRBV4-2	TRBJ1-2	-	CASSQDGSVYGYTF	TGTGCCAGCAGCCAAGATGGGTCAGTCTATGGCTACACCTTC
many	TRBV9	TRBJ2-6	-	CASSAGAGANVLTF	TGTGCCAGCAGCGCCGGGGCTGGGGCCAACGTCCTGACTTTC
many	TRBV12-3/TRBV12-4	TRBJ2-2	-	CASKWTGELFF	TGTGCCAGCAAGTGGACCGGGGAGCTGTTTTTT
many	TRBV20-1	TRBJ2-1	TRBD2	CSAPREGLDPYNEQFF	TGCAGTGCTCCACGGGAGGGACTGGACCCCTACAATGAGCAGTTCTTC